The 11 T cell receptor beta chains given below trace back to one sample, sequenced in a study of blood T cell repertoires in COVID-19. The protocol was immunoSEQ multiplex PCR, while the TCRdb copy is restricted to in-frame clones and leaves out a portion. The table shows 100,000 to 120,000 clones, with 75% to 80% occurring only once. Sequenced material: peripheral blood. These receptor sequences come from a woman older than 75 with active or convalescent COVID-19.

The chain uses TRBV11-2 and TRBJ2-7; 7 positions match TRBD1. The CDR3 length is 14 residues. The V and J ends lost 7 bases and 3 bases, in that order; junction bases with no gene match: 9. The V gene's germline CDR1 is SGHAT and CDR2 FQNNGV. The CDR3 coding sequence is TGTGCCAGCAAAGGACCGGGACAGCTCTACGAGCAGTACTTC. It yields the protein CASKGPGQLYEQYF.

The chain's CDR3 is CANRQGAFMNTEAFF. The CDR3 DNA sequence: TGTGCCAACCGACAGGGGGCCTTCATGAACACTGAAGCTTTCTTT. V is TRBV2 and J is TRBJ1-1; TRBD1 matches at 10 bases. Germline V gives CDR1 SNHLY, CDR2 FYNNEI. CDR3 length: 15 residues. Trimming cost V 10 bases and J 0 bases; bases outside gene matches: 8.

The CDR3 region is CASSQSGREDSGANVLTF. CDR3 nucleotides: TGCGCCAGCAGTCAATCGGGCAGGGAAGACTCTGGGGCCAACGTCCTGACTTTC. This chain uses TRBV23-1 with TRBJ2-6; D may be TRBD1 (5 bases). TRBV23-1 is sorted into the ORF group, with uncertain function. V lost 0 bases to trimming and J lost 0 bases, with 12 bases between them. The CDR3 sequence is 18 residues long.

This chain's CDR3 is CASSLAGAALADTQYF. The DNA of the CDR3 is TGCGCCAGCAGCTTGGCCGGAGCGGCCTTGGCAGATACGCAGTATTTT. J is TRBJ2-3 and V is TRBV5-1, with D tentatively TRBD2 (5 bases). Germline V gene data show CDR1 as SGHRS and CDR2 as YFSETQ. V lost 0 bases, J lost 4 bases, and 15 bases lay in between. CDR3 length equals 16 residues.

This clone has just a few counts. The chain couples TRBV6-6 to TRBJ2-7; 7 nucleotides agree with TRBD1. This CDR3 has 15 amino acids. The ends lost 6 bases at V and 1 base at J; junction bases unmatched: 9. Looked up from germline, CDR1 is MNHNY and CDR2 is SVGAGI (reference sequence). The CDR3 here is CASRPPGQRSYEQYF. CDR3 in DNA: TGTGCCAGCAGACCTCCGGGACAGAGGTCCTACGAGCAGTACTTC.

The chain links TRBV7-9 to TRBJ2-3; 8 bases align to TRBD1. Per the germline V gene, CDR1 is SEHNR and CDR2 is FQNEAQ (reference sequence). The CDR3 is 16 amino acids. V shed 2 bases and J 2 bases; nucleotides not matched to a gene: 6. The CDR3 spells CASSLNLGQATDTQYF. CDR3 nucleotides: TGTGCCAGCAGCTTAAACTTGGGACAGGCCACAGATACGCAGTATTTT. The whole variable domain, remainder taken from reference TRBV7-9 and TRBJ2-3, is DTGVSQNPRHKITKRGQNVTFRCDPISEHNRLYWYRQTLGQGPEFLTYFQNEAQLEKSRLLSDRFSAERPKGSFSTLEIQRTEQGDSAMYLCASSLNLGQATDTQYFGPGTRLTVL.

This chain links TRBV7-8 with TRBJ1-1, with D perhaps matching TRBD1 (5 bases). Germline values: CDR1 SGHVS, CDR2 FQNEAQ. Trimming stripped 1 base from V and 3 bases from J, with 12 bases between. The CDR3 length is 15 residues. CDR3: CASSLGRGGDTEAFF. As DNA, the CDR3 is TGTGCCAGCAGCTTAGGGAGGGGTGGGGACACTGAAGCTTTCTTT.

This clone appeared a few times. V and J are TRBV29-1 and TRBJ2-5; D gene unclear. Germline CDR1 is SQVTM and CDR2 is ANQGSEA. The CDR3 sequence is 12 residues long. Trimming took 5 bases from V and 2 from J, leaving 9 bases between them. The DNA for the CDR3 is TGCAGCGTTAACAGAGATCAAGAGACCCAGTACTTC. Translated, it gives CSVNRDQETQYF.

The rearrangement links TRBV5-4 to TRBJ1-1; D unresolved. CDR1 SGHNT and CDR2 YYREEE come from the germline V gene (reference sequence). Deletions cut 4 bases from V and 3 bases from J, with 19 bases between. This CDR3 has 16 amino acids. CDR3 residues: CASSPNLFPRYTEAFF. CDR3 coding DNA: TGTGCCAGCAGCCCTAACCTTTTTCCGAGGTACACTGAAGCTTTCTTT.

The gene calls are TRBV15 and TRBJ1-3, with 9 bases aligning to TRBD1. Germline V gives CDR1 LNHNV, CDR2 YYDKDF (reference sequence). This CDR3 has 18 amino acids. Trimming took 6 bases from V and 0 from J; bases not matched to a gene: 12. DNA of the CDR3: TGTGCCACCAGACCGATCCGGGGACAGGGCGCCTCTGGAAACACCATATATTTT. The encoded protein is CATRPIRGQGASGNTIYF.

The chain employs TRBV12-3 or TRBV12-4 and TRBJ2-7; 10 bases match TRBD2. V gave up 6 bases and J gave up 4 bases; unmatched junction bases: 3. CDR3 length equals 13 residues. DNA of the CDR3: TGTGCCAGCAGGCTAGCGGGAGTTTACGAGCAGTACTTC. This codes for CASRLAGVYEQYF.